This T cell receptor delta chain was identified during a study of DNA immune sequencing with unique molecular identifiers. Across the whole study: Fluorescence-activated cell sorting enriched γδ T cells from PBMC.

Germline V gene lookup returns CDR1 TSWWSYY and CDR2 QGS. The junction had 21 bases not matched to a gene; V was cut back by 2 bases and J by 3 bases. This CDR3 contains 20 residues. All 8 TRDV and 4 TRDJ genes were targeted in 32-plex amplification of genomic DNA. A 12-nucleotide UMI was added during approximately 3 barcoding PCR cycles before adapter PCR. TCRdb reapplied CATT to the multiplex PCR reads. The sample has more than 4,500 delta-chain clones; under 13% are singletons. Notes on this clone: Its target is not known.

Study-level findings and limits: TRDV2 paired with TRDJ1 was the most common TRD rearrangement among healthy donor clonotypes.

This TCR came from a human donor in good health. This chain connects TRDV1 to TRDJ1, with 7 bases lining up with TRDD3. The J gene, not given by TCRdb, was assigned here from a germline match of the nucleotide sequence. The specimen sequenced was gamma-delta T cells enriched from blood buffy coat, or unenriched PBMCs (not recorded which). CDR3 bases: TGTGCTCTTGGGGAATCCGGCCTTCGACTGTACTCGGGGGATTCCGATAAACTCATCTTT. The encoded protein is CALGESGLRLYSGDSDKLIF.